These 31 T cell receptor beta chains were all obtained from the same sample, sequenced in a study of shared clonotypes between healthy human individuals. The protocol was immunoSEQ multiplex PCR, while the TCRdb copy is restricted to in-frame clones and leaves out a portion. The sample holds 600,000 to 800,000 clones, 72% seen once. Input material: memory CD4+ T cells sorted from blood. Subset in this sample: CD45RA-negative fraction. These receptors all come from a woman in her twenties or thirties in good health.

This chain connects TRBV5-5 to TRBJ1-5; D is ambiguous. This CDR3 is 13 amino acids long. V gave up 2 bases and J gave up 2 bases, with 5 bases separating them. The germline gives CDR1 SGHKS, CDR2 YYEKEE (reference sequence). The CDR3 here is CASSFTGNQPQHF. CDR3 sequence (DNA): TGTGCCAGCAGCTTTACTGGCAATCAGCCCCAGCATTTT.

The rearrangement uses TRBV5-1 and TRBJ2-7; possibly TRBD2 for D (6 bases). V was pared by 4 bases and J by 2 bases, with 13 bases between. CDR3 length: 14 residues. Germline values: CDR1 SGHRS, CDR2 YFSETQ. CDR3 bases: TGCGCCAGCAGCAGTACGGGAGTGGCCTACGAGCAGTACTTC. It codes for CASSSTGVAYEQYF. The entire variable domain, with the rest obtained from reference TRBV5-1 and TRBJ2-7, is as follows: KAGVTQTPRYLIKTRGQQVTLSCSPISGHRSVSWYQQTPGQGLQFLFEYFSETQRNKGNFPGRFSGRQFSNSRSEMNVSTLELGDSALYLCASSSTGVAYEQYFGPGTRLTVT.

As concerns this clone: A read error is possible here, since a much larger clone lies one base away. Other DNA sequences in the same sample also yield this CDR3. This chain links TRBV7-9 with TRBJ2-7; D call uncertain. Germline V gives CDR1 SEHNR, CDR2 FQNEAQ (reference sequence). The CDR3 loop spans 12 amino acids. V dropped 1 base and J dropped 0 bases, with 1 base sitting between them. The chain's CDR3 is CASSLVSYEQYF. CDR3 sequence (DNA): TGTGCCAGCAGCTTAGTCTCCTACGAGCAGTACTTC.

The DNA of the CDR3 is TGTGCCTGGAGTGTACGGACTAGCGGGAGATCAGAGACCCAGTACTTC. This sequence encodes CAWSVRTSGRSETQYF. The rearrangement joins TRBV30 to TRBJ2-5; 13 bases line up with TRBD2. The CDR3 covers 16 residues. Germline V gives CDR1 GTSNPN, CDR2 SVGIG (reference sequence). The V gene end was trimmed by 0 bases and the J gene end by 4 bases; junction bases not matched to a gene: 5.

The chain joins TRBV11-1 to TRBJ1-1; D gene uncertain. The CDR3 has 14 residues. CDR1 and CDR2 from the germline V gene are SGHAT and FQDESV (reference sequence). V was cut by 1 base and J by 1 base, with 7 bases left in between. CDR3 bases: TGTGCCAGCAGCTTAGACCCTGGGAACACTGAAGCTTTCTTT. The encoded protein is CASSLDPGNTEAFF. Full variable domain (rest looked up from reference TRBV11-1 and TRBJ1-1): EAEVAQSPRYKITEKSQAVAFWCDPISGHATLYWYRQILGQGPELLVQFQDESVVDDSQLPKDRFSAERLKGVDSTLKIQPAELGDSAMYLCASSLDPGNTEAFFGQGTRLTVV.

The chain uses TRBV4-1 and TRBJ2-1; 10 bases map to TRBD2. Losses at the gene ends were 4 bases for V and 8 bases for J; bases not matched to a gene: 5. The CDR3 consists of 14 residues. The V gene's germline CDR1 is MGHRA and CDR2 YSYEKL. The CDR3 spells CASSPGTSVYEQFF. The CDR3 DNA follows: TGCGCCAGCAGCCCTGGGACTAGCGTGTATGAGCAGTTCTTC.

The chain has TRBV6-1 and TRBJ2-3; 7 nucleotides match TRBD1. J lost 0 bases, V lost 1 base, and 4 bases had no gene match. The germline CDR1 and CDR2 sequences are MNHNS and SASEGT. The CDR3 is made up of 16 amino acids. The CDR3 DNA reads TGTGCCAGCAGTGAAGTGGGACAGACTAGCACAGATACGCAGTATTTT. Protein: CASSEVGQTSTDTQYF.

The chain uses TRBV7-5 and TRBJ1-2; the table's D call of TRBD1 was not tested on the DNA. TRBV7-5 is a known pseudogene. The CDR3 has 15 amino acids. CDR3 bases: TGTGCCAGCAGCTTCCTGGGACAGGGCATCTATGGCTACACCTTC. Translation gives CASSFLGQGIYGYTF.

Written as DNA, the CDR3 is TGTGCCAGCAGTTACTCGATTCGGACATTACACGAGCAGTACTTC. It encodes CASSYSIRTLHEQYF. This chain connects TRBV6-5 to TRBJ2-7; tentative D call: TRBD1 (5 bases). The CDR3 loop spans 15 amino acids. With 0 bases removed from V and 5 bases from J, the gap between germline ends came to 14 bases. Germline CDR1 is MNHEY and CDR2 is SVGAGI.

CDR3 sequence (DNA): TGTGCCAGCCGCGTATCCCAGGGGACCTACGAGCAGTACTTC. Its protein is CASRVSQGTYEQYF. The chain combines TRBV6-4 with TRBJ2-7; tentatively, D is TRBD1 (6 bases). V was cut by 8 bases and J by 2 bases, with 16 bases left in between. Germline values: CDR1 MRHNA, CDR2 SNTAGT. This CDR3 region has 14 residues.

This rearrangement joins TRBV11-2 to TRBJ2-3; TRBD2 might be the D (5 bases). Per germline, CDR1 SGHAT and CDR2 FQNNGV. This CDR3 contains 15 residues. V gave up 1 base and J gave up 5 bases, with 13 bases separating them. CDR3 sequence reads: CASSLGVGMVDTQYF. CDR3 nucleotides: TGTGCCAGCAGCTTAGGGGTCGGGATGGTAGATACGCAGTATTTT.

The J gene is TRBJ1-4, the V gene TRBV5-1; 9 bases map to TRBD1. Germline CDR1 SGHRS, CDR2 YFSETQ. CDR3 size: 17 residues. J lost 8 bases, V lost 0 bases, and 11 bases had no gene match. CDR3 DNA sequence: TGCGCCAGCAGCTTGGGGGAACAGGGGGCGCGAGGAGAAAAACTGTTTTTT. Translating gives CASSLGEQGARGEKLFF.

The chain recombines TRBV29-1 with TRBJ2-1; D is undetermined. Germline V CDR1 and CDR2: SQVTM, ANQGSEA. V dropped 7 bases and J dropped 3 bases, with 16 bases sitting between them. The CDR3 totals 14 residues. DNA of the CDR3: TGCAGCGCGTCCTTCGGAGAACTCTACAATGAGCAGTTCTTC. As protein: CSASFGELYNEQFF.

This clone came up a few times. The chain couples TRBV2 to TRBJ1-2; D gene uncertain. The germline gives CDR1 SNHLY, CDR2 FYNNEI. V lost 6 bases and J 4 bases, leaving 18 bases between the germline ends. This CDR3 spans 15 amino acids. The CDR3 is CASSSQDGASYGYTF. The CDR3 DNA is TGTGCCAGCAGCTCGCAGGACGGCGCTTCCTATGGCTACACCTTC. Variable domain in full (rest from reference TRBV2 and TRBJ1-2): EPEVTQTPSHQVTQMGQEVILRCVPISNHLYFYWYRQILGQKVEFLVSFYNNEISEKSEIFDDQFSVERPDGSNFTLKIRSTKLEDSAMYFCASSSQDGASYGYTFGSGTRLTVV.

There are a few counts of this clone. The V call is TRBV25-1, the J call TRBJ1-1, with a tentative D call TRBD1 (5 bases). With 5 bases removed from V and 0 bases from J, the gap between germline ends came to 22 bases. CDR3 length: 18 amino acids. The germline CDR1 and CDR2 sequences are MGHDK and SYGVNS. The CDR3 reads CASSTHRDGKLVNTEAFF. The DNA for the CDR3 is TGTGCCAGCAGTACGCACCGGGACGGGAAATTGGTGAACACTGAAGCTTTCTTT.

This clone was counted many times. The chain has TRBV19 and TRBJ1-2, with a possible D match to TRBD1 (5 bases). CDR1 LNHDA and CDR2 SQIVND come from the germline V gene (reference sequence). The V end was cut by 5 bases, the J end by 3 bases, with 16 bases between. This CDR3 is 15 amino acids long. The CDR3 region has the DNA TGTGCCAGTAGTCTCAGGGTCCTACATGACTATGGCTACACCTTC. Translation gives CASSLRVLHDYGYTF.

The CDR3 DNA reads TGTGCCAGCAGTCTAGATGACGGGGCCCAGTACTTC. Translation: CASSLDDGAQYF. The J gene is TRBJ2-5, the V gene TRBV5-8, with a tentative D call TRBD2 (5 bases). Germline loops: CDR1 SGHTS, CDR2 YDEGEE. Trimming took 5 bases from V and 9 from J, leaving 14 bases between them. The CDR3 extends over 12 amino acids.

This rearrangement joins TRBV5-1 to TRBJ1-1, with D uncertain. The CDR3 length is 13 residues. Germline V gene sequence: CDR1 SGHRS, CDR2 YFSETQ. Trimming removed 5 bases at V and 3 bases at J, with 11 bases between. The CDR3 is CASSDQVDTEAFF. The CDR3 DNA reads TGCGCCAGCAGTGACCAGGTTGACACTGAAGCTTTCTTT.

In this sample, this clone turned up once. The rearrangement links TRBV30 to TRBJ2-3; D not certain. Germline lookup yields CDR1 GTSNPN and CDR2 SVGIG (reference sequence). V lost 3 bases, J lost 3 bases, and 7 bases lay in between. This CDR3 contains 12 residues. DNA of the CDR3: TGTGCCTGGAGGGATGTTACAGATACGCAGTATTTT. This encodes CAWRDVTDTQYF.

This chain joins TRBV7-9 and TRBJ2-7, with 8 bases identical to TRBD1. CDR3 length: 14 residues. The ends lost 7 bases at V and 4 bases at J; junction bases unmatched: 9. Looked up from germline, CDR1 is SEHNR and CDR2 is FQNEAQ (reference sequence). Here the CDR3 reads CASTPGQGAYEQYF. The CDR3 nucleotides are TGTGCCAGCACTCCCGGCCAGGGGGCTTACGAGCAGTACTTC. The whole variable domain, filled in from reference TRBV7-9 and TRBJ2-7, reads DTGVSQNPRHKITKRGQNVTFRCDPISEHNRLYWYRQTLGQGPEFLTYFQNEAQLEKSRLLSDRFSAERPKGSFSTLEIQRTEQGDSAMYLCASTPGQGAYEQYFGPGTRLTVT.

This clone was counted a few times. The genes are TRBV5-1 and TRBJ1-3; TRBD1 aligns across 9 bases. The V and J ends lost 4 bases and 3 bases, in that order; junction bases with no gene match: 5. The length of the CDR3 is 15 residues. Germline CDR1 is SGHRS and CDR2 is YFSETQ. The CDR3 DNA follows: TGCGCCAGCAGCGTACAGGGGGCTGATGGAAACACCATATATTTT. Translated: CASSVQGADGNTIYF.

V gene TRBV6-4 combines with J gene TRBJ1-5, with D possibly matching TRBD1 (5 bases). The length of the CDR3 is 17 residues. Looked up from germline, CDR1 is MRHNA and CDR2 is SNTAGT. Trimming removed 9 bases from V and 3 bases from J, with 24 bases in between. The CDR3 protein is CARFRDRGHADNQPQHF. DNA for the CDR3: TGTGCCAGGTTCCGGGACCGAGGTCACGCGGACAATCAGCCCCAGCATTTT.

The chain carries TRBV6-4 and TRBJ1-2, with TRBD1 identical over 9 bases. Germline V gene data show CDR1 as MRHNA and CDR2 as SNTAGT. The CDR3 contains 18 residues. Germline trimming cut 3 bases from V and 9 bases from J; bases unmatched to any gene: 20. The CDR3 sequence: CASSDSQGAHIIRYRYTF. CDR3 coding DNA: TGTGCCAGCAGTGATTCACAGGGGGCCCATATTATTCGCTACCGCTACACCTTC.

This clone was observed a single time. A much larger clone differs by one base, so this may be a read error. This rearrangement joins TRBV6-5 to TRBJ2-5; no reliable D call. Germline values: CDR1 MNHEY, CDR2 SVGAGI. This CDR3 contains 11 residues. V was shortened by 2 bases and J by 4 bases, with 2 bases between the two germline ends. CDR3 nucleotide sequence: TGTGCCAGCAGTTACGCAGAGACCCAGTACTTC. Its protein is CASSYAETQYF.

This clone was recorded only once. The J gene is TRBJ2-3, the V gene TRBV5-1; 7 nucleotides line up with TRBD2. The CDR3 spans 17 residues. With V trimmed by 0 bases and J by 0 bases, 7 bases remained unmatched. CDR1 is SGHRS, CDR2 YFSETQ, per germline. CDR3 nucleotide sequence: TGCGCCAGCAGCTTGGCCCGGGGAGGGTGGAGCACAGATACGCAGTATTTT. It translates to CASSLARGGWSTDTQYF.

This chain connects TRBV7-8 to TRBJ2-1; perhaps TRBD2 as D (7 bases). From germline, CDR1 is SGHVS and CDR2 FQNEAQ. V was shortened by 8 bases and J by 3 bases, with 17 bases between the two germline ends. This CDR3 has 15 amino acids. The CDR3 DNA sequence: TGTGCCAGCGCCACGACGGGGGGCTACTACAATGAGCAGTTCTTC. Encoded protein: CASATTGGYYNEQFF.

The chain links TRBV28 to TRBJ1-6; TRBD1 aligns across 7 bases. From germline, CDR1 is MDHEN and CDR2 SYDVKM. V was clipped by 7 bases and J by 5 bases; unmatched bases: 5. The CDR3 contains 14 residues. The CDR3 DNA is TGTGCCAGCACGCCGGGACAGAATAATTCACCCCTCCACTTT. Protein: CASTPGQNNSPLHF.

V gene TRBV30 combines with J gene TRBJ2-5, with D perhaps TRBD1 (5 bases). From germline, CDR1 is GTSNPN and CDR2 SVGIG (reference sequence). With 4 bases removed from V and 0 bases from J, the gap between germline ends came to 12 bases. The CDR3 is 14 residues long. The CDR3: CAWTPGYYQETQYF. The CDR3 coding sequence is TGTGCCTGGACACCAGGGTATTACCAAGAGACCCAGTACTTC.

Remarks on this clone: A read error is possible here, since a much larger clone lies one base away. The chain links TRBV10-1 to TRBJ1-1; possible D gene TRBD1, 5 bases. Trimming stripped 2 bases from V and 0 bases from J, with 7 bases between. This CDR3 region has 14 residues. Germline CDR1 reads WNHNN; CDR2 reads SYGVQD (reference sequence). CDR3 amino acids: CASSEPGMNTEAFF. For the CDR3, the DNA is TGCGCCAGCAGTGAGCCAGGGATGAACACTGAAGCTTTCTTT.

The CDR3 nucleotides read TGTGCCAGCAGCTTAGTGGGACTAGCGGGGGGACCCTTCAATGAGCAGTTCTTC. Protein: CASSLVGLAGGPFNEQFF. This rearrangement joins TRBV7-8 to TRBJ2-1; 15 positions agree with TRBD2. Germline loops: CDR1 SGHVS, CDR2 FQNEAQ. This CDR3 is 18 amino acids long. With V trimmed by 1 base and J by 6 bases, 7 bases remained unmatched.

CDR3 sequence reads: CSVDRGSGYTF. CDR3 nucleotide sequence: TGCAGCGTTGACAGGGGTAGTGGCTACACCTTC. The chain is built from TRBV29-1 and TRBJ1-2, with a tentative D call TRBD1 (6 bases). In germline, CDR1 is SQVTM, CDR2 ANQGSEA. The CDR3 is 11 residues long. The V end lost 3 bases, the J end lost 7 bases, and 9 bases lay between the germline ends.